Below are 32 T cell receptor beta chains sequenced from a single sample in a study of graft-versus-host responses after intestinal transplantation. Assay used: immunoSEQ multiplex PCR; TCRdb lists only in-frame clones, some missing. In the table there are 110,000 to 150,000 clones, about nine tenths of which are singletons. Their target antigens are unknown. The sequencing used unstimulated CD4+ T cells sorted from spleen or lymph node cells, collected before intestinal transplant. These TCRs come from a human donor who received an intestinal transplant.

V is TRBV6-5 and J is TRBJ2-3; weak D call: TRBD2 (6 bases). The length of the CDR3 is 15 residues. From germline, CDR1 is MNHEY and CDR2 SVGAGI. V was cut by 6 bases and J by 1 base, with 14 bases left in between. Written as DNA, the CDR3 is TGTGCCAGCAGCGTAGCGGTTTTAGGCACAGATACGCAGTATTTT. This sequence encodes CASSVAVLGTDTQYF.

The gene calls are TRBV7-3 and TRBJ2-1, with D possibly TRBD1 on 5 matching bases. Trimming stripped 8 bases from V and 4 bases from J, with 18 bases between. The CDR3 consists of 15 residues. In germline, CDR1 is SGHTA, CDR2 FQGTGA. CDR3 loop: CASAQGPPLYNEQFF. The CDR3 DNA reads as TGTGCCAGCGCTCAGGGCCCTCCTTTATACAATGAGCAGTTCTTC.

The chain joins TRBV6-6 to TRBJ2-2; 7 bases map to TRBD1. CDR1 and CDR2 (germline): MNHNY, SVGAGI (reference sequence). The CDR3 loop spans 14 amino acids. V lost 6 bases to trimming and J lost 0 bases; unmatched junction nucleotides: 1. Written as DNA, the CDR3 is TGTGCCAGCAGGAGGGGGCCGAACACCGGGGAGCTGTTTTTT. Amino acid sequence: CASRRGPNTGELFF.

This chain links TRBV5-4 with TRBJ2-1; 8 bases are a match to TRBD2. The junction had 11 bases not matched to a gene; V was cut back by 5 bases and J by 7 bases. Germline CDR1 reads SGHNT; CDR2 reads YYREEE (reference sequence). The CDR3 consists of 15 residues. The CDR3: CASSRTGGPWNEQFF. DNA for the CDR3: TGTGCCAGCAGTAGGACGGGAGGGCCATGGAATGAGCAGTTCTTC.

CDR3 amino acids: CASSKRLFSGNTIYF. CDR3 in DNA: TGTGCCAGCAGCAAGAGACTCTTCTCTGGAAACACCATATATTTT. The chain uses TRBV21-1 and TRBJ1-3. TRBV21-1 is shown as a pseudogene. The CDR3 spans 15 residues.

The CDR3 DNA follows: TGTGCCTGGAGTCCTGGACTAGCGGGAGGAGAGACCCAGTACTTC. Its translation: CAWSPGLAGGETQYF. V gene TRBV30 combines with J gene TRBJ2-5; 14 positions match TRBD2. Germline CDR1 and CDR2: GTSNPN and SVGIG (reference sequence). The length of the CDR3 is 15 residues. V gave up 2 bases and J gave up 4 bases; unmatched junction bases: 3.

This clone was detected only a few times. The chain recombines TRBV2 with TRBJ1-5, with D uncertain. V was pared by 4 bases and J by 0 bases, with 13 bases between. Germline values: CDR1 SNHLY, CDR2 FYNNEI. The CDR3 length is 16 residues. DNA of the CDR3: TGTGCCAGCAGTGTTGGCAGATTTTATAGCAATCAGCCCCAGCATTTT. Encoded protein: CASSVGRFYSNQPQHF.

This chain links TRBV11-2 with TRBJ2-1; possible D gene TRBD2, 5 bases. Germline CDR1 reads SGHAT; CDR2 reads FQNNGV. The CDR3 covers 16 residues. V was cut by 0 bases and J by 4 bases, with 13 bases left in between. CDR3 in DNA: TGTGCCAGCAGCTTAGATCTGGGAGCTCAGTACAATGAGCAGTTCTTC. Its translation: CASSLDLGAQYNEQFF. The whole variable domain, filled in from reference TRBV11-2 and TRBJ2-1, reads EAGVAQSPRYKIIEKRQSVAFWCNPISGHATLYWYQQILGQGPKLLIQFQNNGVVDDSQLPKDRFSAERLKGVDSTLKIQPAKLEDSAVYLCASSLDLGAQYNEQFFGPGTRLTVL.

The V call is TRBV9, the J call TRBJ2-3; TRBD2 aligns across 9 bases. Germline V gene data show CDR1 as SGDLS and CDR2 as YYNGEE. Trimming at V came to 0 bases and at J to 10 bases, leaving 9 bases not matched to a gene. This CDR3 comprises 15 residues. CDR3 nucleotides: TGTGCCAGCAGCGTAGGATCCAGCGGGAGGTCCCCGCAGTATTTT. Its protein product is CASSVGSSGRSPQYF.

The V gene is TRBV5-1, the J gene TRBJ2-3, with a possible D match to TRBD2 (5 bases). Germline CDR1 SGHRS, CDR2 YFSETQ. Trimming cost V 7 bases and J 5 bases, with 17 bases left between them. The CDR3 has 14 residues. CDR3 nucleotides: TGCGCCAGCGCCCCGACGGGATTTGGAGATACGCAGTATTTT. As protein: CASAPTGFGDTQYF. Full variable domain (outside the CDR3, taken from reference TRBV5-1 and TRBJ2-3): KAGVTQTPRYLIKTRGQQVTLSCSPISGHRSVSWYQQTPGQGLQFLFEYFSETQRNKGNFPGRFSGRQFSNSRSEMNVSTLELGDSALYLCASAPTGFGDTQYFGPGTRLTVL.

The chain joins TRBV10-1 to TRBJ1-6, with no clear D. V was clipped by 2 bases and J by 6 bases, with 5 bases between them. The CDR3 length is 13 residues. CDR1 and CDR2 (germline): WNHNN, SYGVQD (reference sequence). CDR3 DNA: TGCGCCAGCAGTGAGAAGGTTAATTCACCCCTCCACTTT. Translation: CASSEKVNSPLHF.

V usage is TRBV19 and J usage is TRBJ1-1, with a tentative D call TRBD1 (6 bases). Per germline, CDR1 LNHDA and CDR2 SQIVND (reference sequence). V was pared by 3 bases and J by 1 base, with 9 bases between. The CDR3 has 14 residues. The DNA for the CDR3 is TGTGCCAGTAGTATCGGACAGACGAACACTGAAGCTTTCTTT. The encoded protein is CASSIGQTNTEAFF. Drawing the rest from reference TRBV19 and TRBJ1-1, the complete variable domain is DGGITQSPKYLFRKEGQNVTLSCEQNLNHDAMYWYRQDPGQGLRLIYYSQIVNDFQKGDIAEGYSVSREKKESFPLTVTSAQKNPTAFYLCASSIGQTNTEAFFGQGTRLTVV.

The chain employs TRBV18 and TRBJ2-1; D is possibly TRBD2 (5 bases). CDR1 is KGHSH and CDR2 is LQKENI in the germline V gene. Trimming pared 0 bases from V and 7 bases from J, leaving 13 bases between. This CDR3 region has 15 residues. In nucleotides, the CDR3 is TGTGCCAGCTCACCACCGGCGACGGGAATGAATGAGCAGTTCTTC. Translating it yields CASSPPATGMNEQFF. Full variable domain (missing parts from reference TRBV18 and TRBJ2-1): NAGVMQNPRHLVRRRGQEARLRCSPMKGHSHVYWYRQLPEEGLKFMVYLQKENIIDESGMPKERFSAEFPKEGPSILRIQQVVRGDSAAYFCASSPPATGMNEQFFGPGTRLTVL.

The chain combines TRBV19 with TRBJ2-2; D call uncertain. The CDR3 spans 15 residues. Germline-derived CDR1 and CDR2 are LNHDA and SQIVND (reference sequence). The ends were cut back, 6 bases at V and 4 bases at J, with 15 bases in the middle. The CDR3 protein is CASSPYNMATGELFF. The DNA for the CDR3 is TGTGCCAGTAGCCCATATAATATGGCCACCGGGGAGCTGTTTTTT.

With respect to this clone: This specimen includes other DNA sequences encoding the same CDR3. The chain recombines TRBV6-1 with TRBJ1-5, with TRBD1 as a possible D gene (6 bases). CDR3 length: 12 residues. The ends were cut back, 6 bases at V and 4 bases at J, with 7 bases in the middle. Germline CDR1 reads MNHNS; CDR2 reads SASEGT. The CDR3 protein is CASRDSNQPQHF. The CDR3 DNA reads TGTGCCAGCAGGGACAGTAATCAGCCCCAGCATTTT.

This chain links TRBV19 with TRBJ1-3, with D unresolved. The CDR3 has 12 residues. The germline gives CDR1 LNHDA, CDR2 SQIVND (reference sequence). V lost 3 bases and J lost 3, with 3 bases in between. For the CDR3, the DNA is TGTGCCAGTAGTATTGGTGGAAACACCATATATTTT. Translated, it gives CASSIGGNTIYF.

The rearrangement uses TRBV5-1 and TRBJ1-1; 7 bases are shared with TRBD1. Germline loops: CDR1 SGHRS, CDR2 YFSETQ. The ends lost 0 bases at V and 1 base at J; junction bases unmatched: 3. The CDR3 covers 15 residues. The CDR3 protein is CASSLGAGGNTEAFF. The CDR3 nucleotides are TGCGCCAGCAGCTTGGGGGCAGGGGGGAACACTGAAGCTTTCTTT.

The chain couples TRBV5-4 to TRBJ2-3; TRBD2 aligns across 7 bases. The germline V gene has CDR1 SGHNT and CDR2 YYREEE (reference sequence). CDR3 length: 16 amino acids. The junction had 10 bases not matched to a gene; V was cut back by 0 bases and J by 6 bases. The CDR3 nucleotides read TGTGCCAGCAGCTTGGTCAGGGCGGGAGTAACCGATACGCAGTATTTT. Translation gives CASSLVRAGVTDTQYF.

This clone has a handful of counts. The junction departs from the called germline gene at one end, perhaps through a read error. This chain joins TRBV11-1 and TRBJ1-4; 8 bases align to TRBD1. Germline values: CDR1 SGHAT, CDR2 FQDESV (reference sequence). This CDR3 is built from 13 residues. The CDR3 is CASSLPWQGAEGF. The CDR3, as DNA: TGTGCCAGCAGCCTCCCGTGGCAGGGGGCCGAGGGTTTT.

CDR3 bases: TGTGCCAGCAGCTTGGGGGGCCCTTCCTACGAGCAGTACTTC. It translates to CASSLGGPSYEQYF. The chain uses TRBV7-9 and TRBJ2-7, with D perhaps TRBD1 or TRBD2 (6 bases each). The CDR3 has 14 residues. With 3 bases removed from V and 1 base from J, the gap between germline ends came to 10 bases. In germline, CDR1 is SEHNR, CDR2 FQNEAQ (reference sequence).

The chain recombines TRBV7-2 with TRBJ2-1; D is uncertain. Germline assignment: CDR1 SGHTA and CDR2 FQGNSA. V lost 3 bases and J lost 1, with 7 bases in between. This CDR3 contains 14 residues. The CDR3 region is CASSFEYSYNEQFF. CDR3 DNA: TGTGCCAGCAGCTTTGAGTATTCCTACAATGAGCAGTTCTTC.

The chain is built from TRBV18 and TRBJ1-1, with D unresolved. V was trimmed by 1 base and J by 6 bases, leaving 12 bases between them. This CDR3 region has 14 residues. CDR1 KGHSH and CDR2 LQKENI come from the germline V gene. DNA for the CDR3: TGTGCCAGCTCACCACTGTGGGATGAAGCTGAAGCTTTCTTT. Translating gives CASSPLWDEAEAFF.

This clone was found a few times. V is TRBV6-6 and J is TRBJ1-4, with 7 positions matching TRBD1. CDR1 MNHNY and CDR2 SVGAGI come from the germline V gene (reference sequence). Unmatched junction bases numbered 2, after V lost 5 bases and J lost 8 bases. The CDR3 sequence is 12 residues long. CDR3 nucleotide sequence: TGTGCCAGCAGTCCAGGGGGGGAAAAACTGTTTTTT. Protein: CASSPGGEKLFF.

The rearrangement joins TRBV7-2 to TRBJ1-1; 7 nucleotides line up with TRBD1. V shed 6 bases, J shed 3 bases, and the junction held 10 bases outside the gene matches. There are 15 residues in the CDR3. Germline V CDR1 and CDR2: SGHTA, FQGNSA. CDR3 coding DNA: TGTGCCAGCAGGCAAACAGGGGCTTTGCACACTGAAGCTTTCTTT. Its translation: CASRQTGALHTEAFF.

The sample holds a few counts of this clone. This chain connects TRBV4-3 to TRBJ1-5; no clear D gene. Germline CDR1 and CDR2: LGHNA and YSLEER. The V gene lost 3 bases and the J gene lost 5 bases, with 14 bases spanning the gap. This CDR3 spans 15 amino acids. The CDR3 DNA sequence: TGCGCCAGCAGCCATGATTCAAGGTCCGATCAGCCCCAGCATTTT. It specifies CASSHDSRSDQPQHF.

The chain couples TRBV9 to TRBJ1-6, with a tentative D call TRBD1 (6 bases). CDR1 SGDLS and CDR2 YYNGEE come from the germline V gene. Trimming shortened V by 3 bases and J by 9 bases, and 16 bases separated the two germline ends. CDR3 length: 15 residues. CDR3 protein: CASSALVGAISPLHF. In nucleotides, the CDR3 is TGTGCCAGCAGCGCACTGGTGGGGGCGATTTCACCCCTCCACTTT. Using reference TRBV9 and TRBJ1-6 for the parts outside the CDR3, the full variable domain is DSGVTQTPKHLITATGQRVTLRCSPRSGDLSVYWYQQSLDQGLQFLIQYYNGEERAKGNILERFSAQQFPDLHSELNLSSLELGDSALYFCASSALVGAISPLHFGNGTRLTVT.

The chain joins TRBV5-1 to TRBJ1-1; 8 bases align to TRBD1. The CDR3 totals 15 residues. In germline, CDR1 is SGHRS, CDR2 YFSETQ. V shed 3 bases and J 2 bases; nucleotides not matched to a gene: 6. The CDR3 bases are TGCGCCAGCAGCTCCCGTGCAGGGGGCAACACTGAAGCTTTCTTT. Amino acid sequence: CASSSRAGGNTEAFF.

The chain recombines TRBV5-6 with TRBJ2-1; TRBD2 matches 12 bases. Unmatched junction bases numbered 6, after V lost 4 bases and J lost 7 bases. The CDR3 extends over 15 amino acids. Germline V CDR1 and CDR2: SGHDT, YYEEEE. CDR3 bases: TGTGCCAGCAGCCTCCGACTAGCGGGAGTGAATGAGCAGTTCTTC. Protein: CASSLRLAGVNEQFF.

The rearrangement joins TRBV6-5 to TRBJ2-6; TRBD2 matches at 8 bases. This CDR3 has 15 amino acids. The V and J ends lost 7 bases and 0 bases, in that order; junction bases with no gene match: 2. In germline, CDR1 is MNHEY, CDR2 SVGAGI. CDR3 sequence: CASTGGVSGANVLTF. Here the CDR3 DNA reads TGTGCCAGCACGGGGGGGGTCTCTGGGGCCAACGTCCTGACTTTC.

This chain links TRBV5-4 with TRBJ1-3; D is ambiguous. The V and J ends lost 1 base and 0 bases respectively, with 8 bases between them. The CDR3 has 15 residues. The germline gives CDR1 SGHNT, CDR2 YYREEE (reference sequence). CDR3 protein: CASSLTAGSGNTIYF. CDR3 DNA sequence: TGTGCCAGCAGCTTGACAGCCGGCTCTGGAAACACCATATATTTT.

The chain has TRBV7-2 and TRBJ2-2, with 8 bases matching TRBD2. Germline CDR1 reads SGHTA; CDR2 reads FQGNSA. The CDR3 contains 15 residues. The V and J ends lost 6 bases and 4 bases, in that order; junction bases with no gene match: 7. Here the CDR3 reads CASSPGTSRTGELFF. The CDR3 nucleotides are TGTGCCAGCAGTCCAGGGACTAGTCGCACCGGGGAGCTGTTTTTT. Based on the CDR3 plus reference TRBV7-2 and TRBJ2-2, the full variable domain is GAGVSQSPSNKVTEKGKDVELRCDPISGHTALYWYRQSLGQGLEFLIYFQGNSAPDKSGLPSDRFSAERTGGSVSTLTIQRTQQEDSAVYLCASSPGTSRTGELFFGEGSRLTVL.

This chain uses TRBV7-9 with TRBJ2-1; D perhaps matches TRBD1 (5 bases). V lost 3 bases to trimming and J lost 7 bases, with 13 bases between them. The CDR3 contains 14 residues. Germline lookup yields CDR1 SEHNR and CDR2 FQNEAQ (reference sequence). The CDR3 here is CASSFPQGGNEQFF. CDR3 DNA: TGTGCCAGCAGCTTTCCTCAGGGTGGGAATGAGCAGTTCTTC.